This T cell receptor (beta chain) was captured by sequencing in a study of OX40 agonist ivuxolimab in advanced cancers. Looking at the study overall: Patient treatment consisted of intravenous ivuxolimab administration every 2 weeks at 0.01 to 10 mg/kg.

Libraries were prepared by immunoSEQ multiplex PCR; TCRdb keeps only in-frame clonotypes and omits some of them. The table shows more than 40,000 clones, with 70% to 85% occurring only once. The CDR3 loop spans 15 amino acids. The germline V gene has CDR1 SGHAT and CDR2 FQNNGV. Unmatched junction bases numbered 4, after V lost 5 bases and J lost 3 bases. The TCR originated in an adult with an advanced solid tumor such as melanoma, head and neck, liver or kidney cancer. Sequencing was performed on CD4+ or CD8+ T cells sorted from blood, taken in a trial of the OX40 agonist ivuxolimab. The chain is built from TRBV11-2 and TRBJ2-2, with 9 bases that match TRBD1. CDR3 coding DNA: TGTGCCAGCAGCCCAGACAGGGGGGACACCGGGGAGCTGTTTTTT. Amino acid sequence: CASSPDRGDTGELFF. Filled out from reference TRBV11-2 and TRBJ2-2, the complete variable domain reads EAGVAQSPRYKIIEKRQSVAFWCNPISGHATLYWYQQILGQGPKLLIQFQNNGVVDDSQLPKDRFSAERLKGVDSTLKIQPAKLEDSAVYLCASSPDRGDTGELFFGEGSRLTVL.